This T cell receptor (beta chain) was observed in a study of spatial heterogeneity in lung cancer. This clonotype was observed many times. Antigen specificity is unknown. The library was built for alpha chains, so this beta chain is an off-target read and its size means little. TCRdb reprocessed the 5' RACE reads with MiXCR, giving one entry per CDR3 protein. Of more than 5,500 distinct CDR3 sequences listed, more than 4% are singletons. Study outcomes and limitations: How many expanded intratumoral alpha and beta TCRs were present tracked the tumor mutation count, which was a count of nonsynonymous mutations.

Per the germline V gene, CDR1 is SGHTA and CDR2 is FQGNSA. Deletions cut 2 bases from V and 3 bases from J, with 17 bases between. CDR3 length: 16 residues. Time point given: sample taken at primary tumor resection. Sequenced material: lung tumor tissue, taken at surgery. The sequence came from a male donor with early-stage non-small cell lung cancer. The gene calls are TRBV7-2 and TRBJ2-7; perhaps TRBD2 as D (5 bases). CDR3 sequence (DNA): TGTGCCAGCAGCTTAAGGTTCAGAGGGTATGACTACGAGCAGTACTTC. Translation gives CASSLRFRGYDYEQYF. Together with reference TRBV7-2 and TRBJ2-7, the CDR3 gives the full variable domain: GAGVSQSPSNKVTEKGKDVELRCDPISGHTALYWYRQSLGQGLEFLIYFQGNSAPDKSGLPSDRFSAERTGGSVSTLTIQRTQQEDSAVYLCASSLRFRGYDYEQYFGPGTRLTVT.